This T cell receptor beta chain was captured by sequencing in a study of graft-versus-host responses after intestinal transplantation. The CDR3 runs 13 residues. Germline V CDR1 and CDR2: WNHNN, SYGVQD (reference sequence). V was pared by 4 bases and J by 6 bases, with 0 bases of the junction left unmatched. The authors plated 200,000 CFSE-labeled responder cells with 200,000 irradiated, violet-dye-labeled stimulator cells. Measured with immunoSEQ multiplex PCR; TCRdb has only the in-frame clones, and not every one. The sample holds about 21,000 clones; less than 45% are singletons and the top ten take 1.5% to 2%.

The chain links TRBV10-1 to TRBJ2-2, with 9 positions matching TRBD2. Material: alloreactive CD8+ T cells from a mixed lymphocyte reaction culture, obtained before intestinal transplant. The subset here: CFSE-low proliferating T cells sorted from approximately 6-day pre-transplant mixed lymphocyte reaction (GvH or HvG direction). This sequence was found in a human patient who received an intestinal transplant. For the CDR3, the DNA is TGCGCCAGCAGTGTAGCGGGGGCCGGGGAGCTGTTTTTT. This sequence encodes CASSVAGAGELFF.